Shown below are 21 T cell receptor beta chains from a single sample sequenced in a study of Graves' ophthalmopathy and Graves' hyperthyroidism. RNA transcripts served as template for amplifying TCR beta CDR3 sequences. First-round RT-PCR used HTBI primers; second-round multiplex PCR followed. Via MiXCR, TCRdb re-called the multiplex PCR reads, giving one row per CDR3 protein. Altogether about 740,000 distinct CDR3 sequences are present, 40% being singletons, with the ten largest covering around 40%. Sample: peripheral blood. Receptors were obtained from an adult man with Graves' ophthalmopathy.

The CDR3: CASSYSRQGSEQYF. DNA of the CDR3: TGTGCCAGCAGTTACTCGAGACAGGGGTCCGAGCAGTACTTC. The chain uses TRBV6-5 and TRBJ2-7, with 8 positions matching TRBD1. Germline loops: CDR1 MNHEY, CDR2 SVGAGI. The V and J ends lost 0 bases and 6 bases, in that order; junction bases with no gene match: 4. The CDR3 totals 14 residues.

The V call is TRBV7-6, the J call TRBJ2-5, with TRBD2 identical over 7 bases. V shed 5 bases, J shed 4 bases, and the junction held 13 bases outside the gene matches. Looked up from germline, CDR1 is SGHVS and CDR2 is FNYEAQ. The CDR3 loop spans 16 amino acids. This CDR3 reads CASSPRGVRNSETQYF. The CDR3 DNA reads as TGTGCCAGCAGCCCACGGGGGGTAAGGAACTCAGAGACCCAGTACTTC.

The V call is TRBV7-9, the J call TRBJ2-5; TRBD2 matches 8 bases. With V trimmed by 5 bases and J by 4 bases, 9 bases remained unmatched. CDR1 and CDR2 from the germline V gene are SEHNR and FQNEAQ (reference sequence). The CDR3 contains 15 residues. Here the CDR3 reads CASSISGIFVETQYF. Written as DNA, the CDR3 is TGTGCCAGCAGCATTAGCGGGATTTTTGTAGAGACCCAGTACTTC.

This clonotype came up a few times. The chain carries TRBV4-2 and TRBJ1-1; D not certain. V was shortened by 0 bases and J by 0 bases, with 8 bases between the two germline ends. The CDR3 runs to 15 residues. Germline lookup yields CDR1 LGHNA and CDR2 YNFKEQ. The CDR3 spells CASSQDFLLNTEAFF. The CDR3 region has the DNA TGTGCCAGCAGCCAAGATTTCCTTTTGAACACTGAAGCTTTCTTT.

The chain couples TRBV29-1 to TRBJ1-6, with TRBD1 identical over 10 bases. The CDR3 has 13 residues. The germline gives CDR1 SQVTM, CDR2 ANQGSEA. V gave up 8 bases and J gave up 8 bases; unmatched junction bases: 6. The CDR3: CSYDRGLDSPLHF. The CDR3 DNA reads TGCAGCTACGACAGGGGGCTCGATTCACCCCTCCACTTT.

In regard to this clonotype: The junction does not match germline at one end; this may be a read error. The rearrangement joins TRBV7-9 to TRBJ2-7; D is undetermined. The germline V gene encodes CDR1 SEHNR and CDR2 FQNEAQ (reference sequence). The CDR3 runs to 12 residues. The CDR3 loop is CASSLERYEQNF. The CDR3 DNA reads TGTGCCAGCAGCTTAGAGCGCTACGAGCAGAACTTC.

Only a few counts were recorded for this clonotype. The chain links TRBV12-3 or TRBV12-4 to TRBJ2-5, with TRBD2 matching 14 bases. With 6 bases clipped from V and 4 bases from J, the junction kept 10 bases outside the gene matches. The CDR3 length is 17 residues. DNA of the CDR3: TGTGCCAGCAGGAGGGGGACTAGCGGGAGCTCCCGAGAGACCCAGTACTTC. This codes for CASRRGTSGSSRETQYF.

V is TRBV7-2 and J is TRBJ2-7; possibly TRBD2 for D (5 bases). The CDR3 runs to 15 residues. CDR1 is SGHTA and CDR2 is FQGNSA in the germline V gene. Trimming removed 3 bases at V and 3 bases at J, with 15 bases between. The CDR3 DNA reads TGTGCCAGCAGCTTGGTCGGCGGGCTGGACTACGAGCAGTACTTC. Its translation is CASSLVGGLDYEQYF. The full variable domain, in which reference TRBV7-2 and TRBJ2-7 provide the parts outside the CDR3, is GAGVSQSPSNKVTEKGKDVELRCDPISGHTALYWYRQSLGQGLEFLIYFQGNSAPDKSGLPSDRFSAERTGGSVSTLTIQRTQQEDSAVYLCASSLVGGLDYEQYFGPGTRLTVT.

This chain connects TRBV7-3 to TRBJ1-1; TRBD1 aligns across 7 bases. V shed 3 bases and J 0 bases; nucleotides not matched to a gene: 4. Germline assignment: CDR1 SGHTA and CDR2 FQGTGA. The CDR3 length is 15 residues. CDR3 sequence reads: CASSFSGQMNTEAFF. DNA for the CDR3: TGTGCCAGCAGCTTTTCGGGACAGATGAACACTGAAGCTTTCTTT.

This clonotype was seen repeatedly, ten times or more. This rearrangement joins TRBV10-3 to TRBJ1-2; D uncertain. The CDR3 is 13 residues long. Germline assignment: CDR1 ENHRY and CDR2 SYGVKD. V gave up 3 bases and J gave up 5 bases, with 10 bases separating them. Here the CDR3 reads CAISDGEGYGYTF. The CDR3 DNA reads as TGTGCCATCAGTGATGGGGAGGGATATGGCTACACCTTC.

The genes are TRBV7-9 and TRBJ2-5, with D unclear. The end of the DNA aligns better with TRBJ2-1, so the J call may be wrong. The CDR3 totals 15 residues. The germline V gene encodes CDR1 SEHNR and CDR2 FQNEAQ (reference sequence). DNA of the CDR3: TGTGCCACCCTGTCGTGGGAACACTCCTACAATGAGCAGTTCTTC. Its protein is CATLSWEHSYNEQFF.

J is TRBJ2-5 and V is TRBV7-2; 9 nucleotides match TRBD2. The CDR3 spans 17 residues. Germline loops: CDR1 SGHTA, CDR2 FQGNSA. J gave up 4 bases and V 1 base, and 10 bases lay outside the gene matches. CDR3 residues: CASSLVHSGSGRETQYF. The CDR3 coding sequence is TGTGCCAGCAGCTTAGTTCATAGCGGGAGTGGGCGAGAGACCCAGTACTTC.

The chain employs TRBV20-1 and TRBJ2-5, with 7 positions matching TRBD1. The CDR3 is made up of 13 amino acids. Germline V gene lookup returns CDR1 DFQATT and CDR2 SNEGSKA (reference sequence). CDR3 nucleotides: TGCAGCCTTCCGACAGGGCTGGGGGAGACCCAGTACTTC. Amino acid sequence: CSLPTGLGETQYF.

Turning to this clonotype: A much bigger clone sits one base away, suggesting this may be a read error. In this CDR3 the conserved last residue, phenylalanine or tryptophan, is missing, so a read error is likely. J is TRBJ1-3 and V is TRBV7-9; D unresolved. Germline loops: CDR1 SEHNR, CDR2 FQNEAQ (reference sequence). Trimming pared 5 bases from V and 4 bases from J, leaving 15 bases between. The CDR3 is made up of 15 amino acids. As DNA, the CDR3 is TGTGCCAGCAGCCAAACGGGGAACGCCGGAAACACCATATATTCT. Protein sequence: CASSQTGNAGNTIYS.

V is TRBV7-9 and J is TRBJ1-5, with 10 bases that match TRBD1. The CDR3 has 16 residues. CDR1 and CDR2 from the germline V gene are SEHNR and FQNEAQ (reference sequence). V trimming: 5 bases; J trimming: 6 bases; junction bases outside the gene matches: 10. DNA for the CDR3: TGTGCCAGCAGCCCAGGGAGCGGGACAGGGGTTCAGCCCCAGCATTTT. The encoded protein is CASSPGSGTGVQPQHF.

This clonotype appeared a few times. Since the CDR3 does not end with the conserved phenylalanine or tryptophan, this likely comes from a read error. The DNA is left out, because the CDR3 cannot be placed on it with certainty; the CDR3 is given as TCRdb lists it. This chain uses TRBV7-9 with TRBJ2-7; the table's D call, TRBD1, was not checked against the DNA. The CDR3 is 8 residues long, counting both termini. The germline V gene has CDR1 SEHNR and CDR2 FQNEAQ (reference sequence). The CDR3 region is CASSQRQG.

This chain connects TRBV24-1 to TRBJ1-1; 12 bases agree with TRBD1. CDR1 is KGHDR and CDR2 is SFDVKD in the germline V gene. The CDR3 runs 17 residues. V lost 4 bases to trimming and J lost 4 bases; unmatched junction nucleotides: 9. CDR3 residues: CATSDPGTGGIGTEAFF. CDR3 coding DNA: TGTGCCACCAGTGACCCAGGGACAGGGGGCATAGGCACTGAAGCTTTCTTT.

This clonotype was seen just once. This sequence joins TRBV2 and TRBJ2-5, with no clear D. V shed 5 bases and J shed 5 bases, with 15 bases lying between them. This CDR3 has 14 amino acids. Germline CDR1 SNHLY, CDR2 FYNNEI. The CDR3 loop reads CASSLAHAVETQYF. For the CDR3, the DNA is TGTGCCAGCAGTTTAGCCCATGCGGTGGAGACCCAGTACTTC. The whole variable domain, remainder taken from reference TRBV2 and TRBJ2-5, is EPEVTQTPSHQVTQMGQEVILRCVPISNHLYFYWYRQILGQKVEFLVSFYNNEISEKSEIFDDQFSVERPDGSNFTLKIRSTKLEDSAMYFCASSLAHAVETQYFGPGTRLLVL.

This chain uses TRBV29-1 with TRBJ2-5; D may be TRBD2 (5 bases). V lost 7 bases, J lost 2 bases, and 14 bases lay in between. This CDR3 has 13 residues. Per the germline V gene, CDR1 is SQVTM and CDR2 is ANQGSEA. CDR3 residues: CSAGGVAQETQYF. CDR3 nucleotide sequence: TGCAGCGCTGGAGGCGTGGCACAAGAGACCCAGTACTTC.

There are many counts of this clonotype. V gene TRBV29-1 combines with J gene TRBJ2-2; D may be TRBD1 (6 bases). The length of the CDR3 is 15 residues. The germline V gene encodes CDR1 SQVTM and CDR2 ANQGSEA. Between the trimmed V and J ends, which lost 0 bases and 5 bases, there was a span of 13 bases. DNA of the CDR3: TGCAGCGTTGAAGACGCCAGGGGTATAACCGGGGAGCTGTTTTTT. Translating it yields CSVEDARGITGELFF.

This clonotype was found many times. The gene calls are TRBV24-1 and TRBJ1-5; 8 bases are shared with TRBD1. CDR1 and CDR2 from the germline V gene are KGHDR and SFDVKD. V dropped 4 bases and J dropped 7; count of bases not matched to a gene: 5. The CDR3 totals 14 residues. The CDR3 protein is CATSDRGLSQPQHF. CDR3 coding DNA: TGTGCCACCAGTGACAGGGGGCTGAGCCAGCCCCAGCATTTT.